These T cell receptor beta chains were read from a single sample in a study of blood T cells in healthy people across ages. TCRdb re-called the 5' RACE reads with MiXCR, one entry per CDR3 protein. The profile shows approximately 1.5 million distinct CDR3 sequences, 30% to 40% of them singletons. The specimen sequenced was blood. The receptors originated from a woman aged 25-40 years in good health. CDR3s include the opening cysteine and the closing phenylalanine or tryptophan. D genes are given only for firm matches. Not every row has a clone size; where given, it reads once, few, many or a size class.

>TRBJ2-1|.|TRBD1|TRBV24-1
CATSDFRGLSYNEQFF
TGTGCCACCAGTGATTTTAGGGGGCTCTCCTACAATGAGCAGTTCTTC
>TRBJ2-5|.|TRBD1|TRBV10-1
CASSENRGGETQYF
TGCGCCAGCAGCGAGAACAGGGGTGGAGAGACCCAGTACTTC
>TRBJ2-7|few|.|TRBV30
CAWTQTSFEQYF
TGTGCCTGGACCCAGACTAGTTTCGAGCAGTACTTC
>TRBJ1-2|.|.|TRBV28
CASNLGGFNYGYTF
TGTGCCAGTAATCTGGGGGGGTTTAACTATGGCTACACCTTC
>TRBJ2-7|.|.|TRBV15
CATSSEEEQYF
TGTGCCACCAGCAGTGAAGAAGAGCAGTACTTC
>TRBJ2-1|.|.|TRBV12-5
CASGLGSGDEQFF
TGTGCTAGTGGTTTGGGAAGCGGAGATGAGCAGTTCTTC
>TRBJ1-1|few|.|TRBV6-1
CASGEGGYWEPISSEAFF
TGTGCCAGCGGGGAGGGGGGTTATTGGGAACCTATTAGCTCTGAAGCTTTCTTT
>TRBJ1-4|.|.|TRBV25-1
CASSELGAGPNEKLFF
TGTGCCAGCAGTGAATTGGGGGCAGGGCCTAATGAAAAACTGTTTTTT
>TRBJ2-3|few|TRBD2|TRBV7-8
CASSLLGGRETDTQYF
TGTGCCAGCAGCCTCTTGGGGGGGAGAGAGACAGATACGCAGTATTTT
>TRBJ2-2|many|.|TRBV20-1
CSARHSGGRRTGELFF
TGCAGTGCTCGTCATTCCGGGGGCCGGAGAACCGGGGAGCTGTTTTTT
>TRBJ2-5|.|.|TRBV9
CASSVAPPDILPRETQYF
TGTGCCAGCAGCGTAGCCCCCCCGGACATCCTCCCTAGGGAGACCCAGTACTTC
>TRBJ2-7|.|.|TRBV10-3
CTISESRMSSYEQYF
TGTACCATCAGTGAGTCGAGGATGTCCAGCTACGAGCAGTACTTC
>TRBJ2-7|.|.|TRBV6-2/TRBV6-3
CAGSYNRKTEQYF
TGTGCCGGCAGTTACAATCGGAAAACCGAGCAGTACTTC
>TRBJ2-7|.|TRBD1|TRBV5-3
CARSALHRGSLCEQYF
TGTGCCAGAAGCGCACTCCACAGGGGATCGTTATGCGAGCAGTACTTC
>TRBJ2-3|many|TRBD2|TRBV4-1
CASSPFGGGTRTDTQYF
TGCGCCAGCAGCCCCTTTGGGGGGGGGACCCGCACAGATACGCAGTATTTT
>TRBJ2-7|.|.|TRBV4-1
CASSQAQSYEQYF
TGCGCCAGCAGCCAGGCACAGTCCTACGAGCAGTACTTC
>TRBJ1-1|.|.|TRBV3-1
CASSQAGGNTEAFF
TGTGCCAGCAGCCAAGCTGGGGGGAACACTGAAGCTTTCTTT
>TRBJ2-1|.|TRBD1|TRBV30
CAWSAGTVKFF
TGTGCCTGGAGCGCCGGGACAGTGAAGTTCTTC
>TRBJ1-4|few|.|TRBV20-1
CSARAHRPGNEKLFF
TGCAGTGCTAGAGCACATAGACCGGGAAATGAAAAACTGTTTTTT
>TRBJ1-1|.|.|TRBV6-1
CASSEETTDLGAFF
TGTGCCAGCAGTGAAGAGACGACGGACCTTGGAGCTTTCTTT
>TRBJ2-3|.|TRBD2|TRBV27
CASSLLRGGGRTDTQYF
TGTGCCAGCAGTTTATTAAGAGGCGGGGGACGCACAGATACGCAGTATTTT
>TRBJ2-7|few|TRBD2|TRBV3-1
CASSHVAGGRSYEQYF
TGTGCCAGCAGCCACGTTGCGGGAGGACGCTCCTACGAGCAGTACTTC
>TRBJ2-7|few|.|TRBV20-1
CSVQNSYEQYF
TGCAGTGTCCAGAACTCCTACGAGCAGTACTTC
>TRBJ2-5|few|TRBD2|TRBV20-1
CSARDRLAGTTLEGTQYF
TGCAGTGCTAGAGATCGGCTAGCGGGGACAACGCTAGAGGGGACCCAGTACTTC
>TRBJ2-2|.|.|TRBV13
CASSLGLAHNTGELFF
TGTGCCAGCAGCTTAGGCCTAGCGCACAACACCGGGGAGCTGTTTTTT
>TRBJ2-7|few|TRBD1|TRBV20-1
CSAPRTGVAYEQYF
TGCAGTGCTCCCAGGACAGGGGTCGCCTACGAGCAGTACTTC
>TRBJ2-7|.|.|TRBV18
CASSPDSGEDRYPYEQYF
TGTGCCAGCTCACCAGACTCCGGGGAAGACAGGTACCCCTACGAGCAGTACTTC
>TRBJ1-1|.|.|TRBV20-1
CSAYYPGTEAFF
TGCAGTGCTTACTACCCGGGCACTGAAGCTTTCTTT
>TRBJ1-5|few|.|TRBV20-1
CSASRVGGVSNQPQHF
TGCAGTGCAAGTCGAGTCGGGGGGGTTAGCAATCAGCCCCAGCATTTT
>TRBJ1-2|few|TRBD1|TRBV6-5
CASSIMTGDYGYTF
TGTGCCAGCAGTATTATGACAGGGGATTATGGCTACACCTTC
>TRBJ2-7|few|.|TRBV2
CASVSMFSEQYF
TGTGCCAGTGTCTCCATGTTCTCCGAGCAGTACTTC
>TRBJ2-3|.|TRBD2|TRBV18
CASSRWTSGRQDTQYF
TGTGCCAGCTCAAGATGGACTAGCGGGAGGCAGGATACGCAGTATTTT
>TRBJ2-1|few|.|TRBV9
CASSRLTQSNEQFF
TGTGCCAGCAGCCGACTAACACAGAGCAATGAGCAGTTCTTC
>TRBJ2-3|few|TRBD2|TRBV9
CASSVELPGGSTDTQYF
TGTGCCAGCAGCGTAGAGCTTCCCGGGGGGTCAACAGATACGCAGTATTTT
>TRBJ2-1|many|.|TRBV20-1
CSARDNDSNEQFF
TGCAGTGCTAGAGATAATGACAGCAATGAGCAGTTCTTC
>TRBJ2-1|.|.|TRBV2
CASTLSYNEQFF
TGTGCCAGCACTCTCTCCTACAATGAGCAGTTCTTC
>TRBJ2-7|many|TRBD2|TRBV12-3/TRBV12-4
CASRLADYEQYF
TGTGCCAGCCGACTAGCGGATTACGAGCAGTACTTC
>TRBJ2-3|many|TRBD2|TRBV29-1
CSVDPYGVAGAGDTQYF
TGCAGCGTTGATCCTTATGGAGTGGCGGGAGCCGGCGATACGCAGTATTTT
>TRBJ2-3|few|.|TRBV9
CASSVTGAALGDTQYF
TGTGCCAGCAGCGTAACGGGGGCAGCCCTCGGGGATACGCAGTATTTT
>TRBJ1-6|few|TRBD1|TRBV4-1
CASSQEGGLDRGSPLHF
TGCGCCAGCAGCCAAGAAGGGGGGCTTGACAGGGGTTCACCCCTCCACTTT
>TRBJ2-1|.|TRBD1|TRBV9
CASSVGGREVNEQFF
TGTGCCAGCAGTGTAGGGGGCAGGGAAGTAAATGAGCAGTTCTTC
>TRBJ2-7|many|TRBD1|TRBV29-1
CSVQQGAHEQYF
TGCAGCGTCCAACAGGGGGCCCACGAGCAGTACTTC